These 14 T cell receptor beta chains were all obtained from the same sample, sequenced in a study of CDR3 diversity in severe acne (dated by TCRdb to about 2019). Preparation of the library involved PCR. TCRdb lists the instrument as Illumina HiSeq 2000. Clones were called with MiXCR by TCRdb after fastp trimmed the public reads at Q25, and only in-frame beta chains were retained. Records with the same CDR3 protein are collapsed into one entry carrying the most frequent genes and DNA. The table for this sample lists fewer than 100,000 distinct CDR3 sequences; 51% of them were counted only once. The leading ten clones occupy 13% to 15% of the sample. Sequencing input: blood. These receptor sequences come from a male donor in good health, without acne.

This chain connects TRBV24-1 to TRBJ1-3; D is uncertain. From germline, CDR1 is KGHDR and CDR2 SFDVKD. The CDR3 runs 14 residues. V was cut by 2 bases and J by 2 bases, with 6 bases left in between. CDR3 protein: CATSDSGAGNTIYF. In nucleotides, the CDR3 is TGTGCCACCAGTGATTCCGGGGCTGGAAACACCATATATTTT.

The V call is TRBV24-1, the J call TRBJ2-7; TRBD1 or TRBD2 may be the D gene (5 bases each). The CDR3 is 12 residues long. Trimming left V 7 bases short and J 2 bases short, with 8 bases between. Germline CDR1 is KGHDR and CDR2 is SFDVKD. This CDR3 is CATSGTTYEQYF. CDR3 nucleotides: TGTGCCACCAGCGGGACGACCTACGAGCAGTACTTC.

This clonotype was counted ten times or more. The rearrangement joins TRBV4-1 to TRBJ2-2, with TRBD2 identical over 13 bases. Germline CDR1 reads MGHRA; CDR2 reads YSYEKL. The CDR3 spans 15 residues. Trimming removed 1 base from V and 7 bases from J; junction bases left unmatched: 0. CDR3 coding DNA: TGCGCCAGCAGCCAAGGACTAGCGGGAGGCGGGGAGCTGTTTTTT. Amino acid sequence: CASSQGLAGGGELFF.

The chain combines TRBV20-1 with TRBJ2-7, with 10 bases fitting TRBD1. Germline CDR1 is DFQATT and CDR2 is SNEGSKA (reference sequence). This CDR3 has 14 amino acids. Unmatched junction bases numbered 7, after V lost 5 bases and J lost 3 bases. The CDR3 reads CSAWRQGAHYEQYF. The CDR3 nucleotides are TGCAGTGCTTGGAGACAGGGGGCCCACTACGAGCAGTACTTC.

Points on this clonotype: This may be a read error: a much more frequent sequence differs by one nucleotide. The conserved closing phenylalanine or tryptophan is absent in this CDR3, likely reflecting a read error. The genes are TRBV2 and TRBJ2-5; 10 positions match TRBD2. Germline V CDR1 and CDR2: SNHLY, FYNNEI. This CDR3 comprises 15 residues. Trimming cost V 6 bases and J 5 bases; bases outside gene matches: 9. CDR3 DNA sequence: TGTGCCAGCAGGCCGGGACTAGCGAAGGGGGAGACCCAGTACCTC. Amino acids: CASRPGLAKGETQYL.

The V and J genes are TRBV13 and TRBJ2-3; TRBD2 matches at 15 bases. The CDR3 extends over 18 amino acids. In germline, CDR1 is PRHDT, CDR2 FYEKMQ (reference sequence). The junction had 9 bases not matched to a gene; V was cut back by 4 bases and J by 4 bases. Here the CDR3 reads CASSSRTSGGAGSDTQYF. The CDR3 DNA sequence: TGTGCCAGCAGCTCCCGGACTAGCGGGGGGGCCGGCTCAGATACGCAGTATTTT.

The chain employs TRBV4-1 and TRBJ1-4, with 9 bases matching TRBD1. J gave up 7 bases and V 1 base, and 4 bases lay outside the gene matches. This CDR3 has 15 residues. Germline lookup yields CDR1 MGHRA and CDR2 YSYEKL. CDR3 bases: TGCGCCAGCAGCCAAGTAACAGGGGGCACTGAAAAACTGTTTTTT. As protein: CASSQVTGGTEKLFF.

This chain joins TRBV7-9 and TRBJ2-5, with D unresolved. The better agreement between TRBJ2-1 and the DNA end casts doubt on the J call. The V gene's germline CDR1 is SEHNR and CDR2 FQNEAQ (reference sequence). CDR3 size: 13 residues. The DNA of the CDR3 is TGTGCCAGCAGCCAATACATTGACAATGAGCAGTTCTTC. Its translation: CASSQYIDNEQFF.

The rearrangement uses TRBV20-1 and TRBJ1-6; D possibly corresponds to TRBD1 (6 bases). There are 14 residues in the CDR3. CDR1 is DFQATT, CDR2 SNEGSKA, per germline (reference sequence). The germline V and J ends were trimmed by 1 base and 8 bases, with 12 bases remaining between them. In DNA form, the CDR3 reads TGCAGTGCTAGAGCCGGACAGCTGCATTCACCCCTCCACTTT. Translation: CSARAGQLHSPLHF.

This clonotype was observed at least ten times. The CDR3 DNA reads as TGTGCCAGCAGGCCATCTCGTCTTGTGTCGGGGGGGCCTTATCAGTCCTACGAGCAGTACTTC. It yields the protein CASRPSRLVSGGPYQSYEQYF. The chain carries TRBV28 and TRBJ2-7, with 8 positions matching TRBD2. The CDR3 is made up of 21 amino acids. V shed 6 bases, J shed 1 base, and the junction held 26 bases outside the gene matches. Germline V gives CDR1 MDHEN, CDR2 SYDVKM.

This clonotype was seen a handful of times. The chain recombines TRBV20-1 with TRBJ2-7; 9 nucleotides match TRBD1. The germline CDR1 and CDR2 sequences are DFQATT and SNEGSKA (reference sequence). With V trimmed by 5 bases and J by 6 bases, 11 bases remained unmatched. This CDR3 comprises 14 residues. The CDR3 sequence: CSAQAQGAISEQYF. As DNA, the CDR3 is TGCAGTGCTCAGGCACAGGGGGCTATTAGCGAGCAGTACTTC.

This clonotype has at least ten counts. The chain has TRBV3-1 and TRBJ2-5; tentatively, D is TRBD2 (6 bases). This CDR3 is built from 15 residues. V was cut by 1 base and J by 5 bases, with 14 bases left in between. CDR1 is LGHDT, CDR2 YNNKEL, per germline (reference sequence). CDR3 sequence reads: CASSQVSTGVETQYF. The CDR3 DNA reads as TGTGCCAGCAGCCAAGTTAGTACGGGAGTGGAGACCCAGTACTTC.

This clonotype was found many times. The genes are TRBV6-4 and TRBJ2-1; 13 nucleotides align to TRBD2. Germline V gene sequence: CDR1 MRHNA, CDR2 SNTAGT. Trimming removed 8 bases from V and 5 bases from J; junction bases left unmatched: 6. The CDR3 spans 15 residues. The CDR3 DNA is TGTGCCAGCGCCGCCGGGACTAGCGGGGACAATGAGCAGTTCTTC. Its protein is CASAAGTSGDNEQFF.

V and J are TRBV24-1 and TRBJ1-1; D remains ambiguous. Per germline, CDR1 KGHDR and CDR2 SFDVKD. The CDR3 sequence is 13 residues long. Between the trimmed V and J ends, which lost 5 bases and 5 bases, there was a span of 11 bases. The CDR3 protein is CATSGGFRTEAFF. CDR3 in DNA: TGTGCCACCAGTGGTGGGTTTCGGACTGAAGCTTTCTTT.